One T cell receptor (beta chain) is described in this entry. With 5 bases removed from V and 1 base from J, the gap between germline ends came to 9 bases. Germline assignment: CDR1 SGHNT and CDR2 YYREEE (reference sequence). The CDR3 extends over 13 amino acids. The data were obtained in a study of blood T cell repertoires in COVID-19. Study background: Samples came from the United States, Italy and Spain, spanning acute and convalescent COVID-19. PBMCs, B-cell-depleted T cells, or T cells provided the cDNA or gDNA that made up the material.

Per the authors' pipeline: Amplified reference gene primers provided the basis for estimating nucleated cell counts. TCRdb's table, derived via immunoSEQ multiplex PCR, lists solely in-frame clones and lacks some. V and J calls and clone size come straight from that table; D and trimming were deduced from the DNA. The table shows roughly 200,000 clones, with about 93% occurring only once. This sequence was found in a man between 50 and 59 years old with acute or convalescent COVID-19. Sequencing was performed on peripheral blood. This rearrangement joins TRBV5-4 to TRBJ2-5; a weak D match, TRBD2 (5 bases). In nucleotides, the CDR3 is TGTGCCAGCAGACGGGATTTCCAAGAGACCCAGTACTTC. Amino acids: CASRRDFQETQYF.